A selection of T cell receptor beta chains follows, all from one sample in a study of blood T cell repertoires in COVID-19. TCRdb's table, derived via immunoSEQ multiplex PCR, lists solely in-frame clones and lacks some. The sample yields roughly 92,000 clones, 86% seen once. Sample: peripheral blood. The receptors come from a man between 45 and 60 years old with acute or convalescent COVID-19. Each CDR3 is given with its conserved first and last residue. The order of the fields is clone size, J gene, V gene, D gene, CDR3 DNA, CDR3 protein. D genes are given only for firm matches. Size is stated for part of the rows, as once, few or many counts, or as a class when the clone is expanded.

NA TRBJ2-1 TRBV11-3 TRBD2 TGTGCCAGCAGCCCCAGACTAGCGGGAGTAGGGAATGAGCAGTTCTTC CASSPRLAGVGNEQFF
NA TRBJ2-7 TRBV6-5 TRBD2 TGTGCCAGCAGTTACTCGAGCGCGGGAGCGGTCTACGAGCAGTACTTC CASSYSSAGAVYEQYF
NA TRBJ2-5 TRBV5-1 TRBD1 TGCGCCAGCAGCCTACAGACGGGGACAGCAAGGGAGACCCAGTACTTC CASSLQTGTARETQYF
NA TRBJ1-1 TRBV6-1 TRBD1 TGTGCCAGCAGTGAAGGTCTAAAGGGACAGTTGAACACTGAAGCTTTCTTT CASSEGLKGQLNTEAFF
NA TRBJ1-5 TRBV6-6 NA TGTGCCAGCAGTTACCCCCGGGGTGGAGGCAATCAGCCCCAGCATTTT CASSYPRGGGNQPQHF
NA TRBJ1-3 TRBV5-4 NA TGTGCCAGCAGCCCAGGGTCGCCTGGAAACACCATATATTTT CASSPGSPGNTIYF
once TRBJ1-2 TRBV7-9 NA TGTGCCAGCAGCTTGGTTGGGGAGGGAGGCTATGGCTACACCTTC CASSLVGEGGYGYTF
NA TRBJ1-3 TRBV25-1 NA TGTGCCAGCAGTGAAACGGCAGGCTTTTTCTCTGGAAACACCATATATTTT CASSETAGFFSGNTIYF
few TRBJ1-1 TRBV7-8 TRBD1 TGTGCCAGCAGCTTCGGACAGGGGCCTATGAACACTGAAGCTTTCTTT CASSFGQGPMNTEAFF
NA TRBJ2-7 TRBV10-2 NA TGCGCCAGCAGTGAGTCCGGTCCGGACAGTCCTCCCTACGAGCAGTACTTC CASSESGPDSPPYEQYF
NA TRBJ2-3 TRBV6-1 NA TGTGCCAGCAGTGAGCAGGAGGGTTTGGCAGATACGCAGTATTTT CASSEQEGLADTQYF
NA TRBJ2-1 TRBV6-6 TRBD2 TGTGCCAGCAGTTACGGGCTAGCGGAACCCAATGAGCAGTTCTTC CASSYGLAEPNEQFF
NA TRBJ1-5 TRBV6-6 TRBD1 TGTGCCAGCAGTTACGGGACAGGGACTCAGCCCCAGCATTTT CASSYGTGTQPQHF
NA TRBJ2-7 TRBV5-1 TRBD2 TGCGCCAGCCGAGGCGGGGGGGTCTACGAGCAGTACTTC CASRGGGVYEQYF
once TRBJ2-7 TRBV4-2 TRBD2 TGTGCCAGCAGCCAGACTAGCGCGAGTTCCTACGAGCAGTACTTC CASSQTSASSYEQYF
NA TRBJ2-5 TRBV5-4 NA TGTGCCAGCAGCTTGGGCTACCTGCAAGAGACCCAGTACTTC CASSLGYLQETQYF
NA TRBJ2-7 TRBV5-1 TRBD2 TGCGCCAGCAGCTTGGATATGGGAGGGCCAAGTGAGCAGTACTTC CASSLDMGGPSEQYF
NA TRBJ2-7 TRBV7-2 TRBD2 TGTGCCAGCAGCTTAGTCAATTCTAGCGGGGCCTTTTACGAGCAGTACTTC CASSLVNSSGAFYEQYF
NA TRBJ2-1 TRBV20-1 NA TGCAGTGCTAGGGTTAGCCGGGAGCAGTTCTTC CSARVSREQFF
NA TRBJ1-2 TRBV11-2 NA TGTGCCAGCAGCCAAGGGAGGAGGGGAACTAACTATGGCTACACCTTC CASSQGRRGTNYGYTF
NA TRBJ1-3 TRBV5-7 NA TGTGCCAGCAGCGGTGGGGCCGGTTTCAAAATGGGGAACACCATATATTTT CASSGGAGFKMGNTIYF
NA TRBJ2-7 TRBV3-1/TRBV3-2 NA TGTGCCAGCAGCCAAGGGGGAGGCGAGCAGTACTTC CASSQGGGEQYF
NA TRBJ2-7 TRBV7-2 NA TGTGCCAGCAGCTTCACCGGGACTGTTAGCTCCTACGAGCAGTACTTC CASSFTGTVSSYEQYF
NA TRBJ2-5 TRBV9 TRBD2 TGTGCCAGCAGCGTAGCTCCCCTAGCGGGAGAGACCCAGTACTTC CASSVAPLAGETQYF
NA TRBJ2-2 TRBV5-4 NA TGTGCCAGCAGCTTGGGGCTAGACGACACCGGGGAGCTGTTTTTT CASSLGLDDTGELFF
NA TRBJ1-5 TRBV18 NA TGTGCCAGCTCACCAGGGCAACAGTCCAATCAGCCCCAGCATTTT CASSPGQQSNQPQHF
NA TRBJ1-2 TRBV4-2 NA TGTGCCAGCAGCCGTGCGGACAGATCTAACTATGGCTACACCTTC CASSRADRSNYGYTF
NA TRBJ1-6 TRBV5-5 TRBD1 TGTGCCAGCAGCTTGGAAGGGGGCAATTCACCCCTCCACTTT CASSLEGGNSPLHF
NA TRBJ1-1 TRBV5-1 NA TGCGCCAGCAGCCCGGGACACAACGGAGCTGAAGCTTTCTTT CASSPGHNGAEAFF
NA TRBJ2-3 TRBV5-6 NA TGTGCCAGCAGCTCCTGGCTGTCTCTGGGCACAGATACGCAGTATTTT CASSSWLSLGTDTQYF
NA TRBJ1-5 TRBV6-5 NA TGTGCCAGCGGACAAGGGAGGGTACAGCCCCAGCATTTT CASGQGRVQPQHF
NA TRBJ2-1 TRBV5-1 NA TGCGCCAGCAGCTTGGGGACTAGGGGGAATGAGCAGTTCTTC CASSLGTRGNEQFF
NA TRBJ1-5 TRBV7-2 NA TGTGCCAGCAGCTTAACGGGGGTTCAGCCCCAGCATTTT CASSLTGVQPQHF
NA TRBJ1-4 TRBV5-4 TRBD1 TGTGCCAGCAGCTTGGGACATCAGGGGGATAATGAAAAACTGTTTTTT CASSLGHQGDNEKLFF
NA TRBJ2-2 TRBV14 NA TGTGCCAGCAGCCAACACCGGGGTTCGAACACCGGGGAGCTGTTTTTT CASSQHRGSNTGELFF
NA TRBJ2-2 TRBV4-2 NA TGTGCCAGCAGCCAAACGACAGCCCCGAACACCGGGGAGCTGTTTTTT CASSQTTAPNTGELFF
once TRBJ1-6 TRBV5-1 NA TGCGCCAGCAGCCTGCAGGGGTCCTATAATTCACCCTTCCACTTT CASSLQGSYNSPFHF
NA TRBJ2-7 TRBV4-1 TRBD2 TGCGCCAGCAGTGTCGAGACTAGCGGGAGTTCCTACGAGCAGTACTTC CASSVETSGSSYEQYF
NA TRBJ1-3 TRBV18 NA TGTGCCAGCTCACCGGGCGCTGGAAACACCATATATTTT CASSPGAGNTIYF
NA TRBJ1-2 TRBV24-1 NA TGTGCCACCAGTGACGCGGGGCGAGACTATGGCTACACCTTC CATSDAGRDYGYTF
NA TRBJ2-3 TRBV11-1 NA TGTGCCAGCAGCTTAGTAGGCGTTTGGCCGGGGTATTTT CASSLVGVWPGYF
NA TRBJ2-1 TRBV4-2 TRBD2 TGTGCCAGCAGCCCTGCGCCGGGACTAGCGGGAGAGGACAATGAGCAGTTCTTC CASSPAPGLAGEDNEQFF
NA TRBJ2-7 TRBV2 TRBD2 TGTGCCAGCAGTTCGACTAGCGGGAGAACCTACGAGCAGTACTTC CASSSTSGRTYEQYF